The next 13 T cell receptor beta chains were all read from a single sample in a study of blood T cell repertoires in COVID-19. The repertoire was sequenced with immunoSEQ multiplex PCR; TCRdb's copy has only in-frame clones and lacks some. The sample shows about 99,000 clones, around 83% of them seen only once. The sequenced sample consisted of peripheral blood. The receptors come from a woman aged 60-75 years in a cohort sampled during active or convalescent COVID-19.

This sequence joins TRBV5-5 and TRBJ1-4; unclear D gene. CDR1 SGHKS and CDR2 YYEKEE come from the germline V gene (reference sequence). This CDR3 is 15 amino acids long. Trimming cost V 0 bases and J 5 bases, with 11 bases left between them. The CDR3 sequence: CASSLAASGNEKLFF. The CDR3 DNA reads TGTGCCAGCAGCTTGGCAGCCTCCGGGAATGAAAAACTGTTTTTT.

The CDR3 nucleotides read TGTGCCAGCAGTCAAGACAGGGAGTATGGCTACACCTTC. It yields the protein CASSQDREYGYTF. This sequence joins TRBV12-3 or TRBV12-4 and TRBJ1-2; 7 nucleotides match TRBD1. There are 13 residues in the CDR3. The V gene end was trimmed by 5 bases and the J gene end by 5 bases; junction bases not matched to a gene: 5.

The CDR3 nucleotides read TGCGCCAGCAGTCACGTCTGTCCCCAAGAGACCCAGTACTTC. Amino acid sequence: CASSHVCPQETQYF. The V and J genes are TRBV23-1 and TRBJ2-5; D call uncertain. TRBV23-1 is marked as an open reading frame, function uncertain. CDR3 length: 14 residues. The V end was cut by 3 bases, the J end by 1 base, with 9 bases between.

As concerns this clone: Mismatch with germline at one junction end may stem from a read error. V usage is TRBV28 and J usage is TRBJ1-5; no reliable D call. The CDR3 is made up of 16 amino acids. CDR1 and CDR2 (germline): MDHEN, SYDVKM. The CDR3: CASSSPGGTSDQPQHF. CDR3 nucleotides: TGTGCCAGCAGTTCCCCGGGAGGTACTAGCGATCAGCCCCAGCATTTT.

The chain carries TRBV28 and TRBJ2-2, with TRBD2 matching 7 bases. CDR1 is MDHEN, CDR2 SYDVKM, per germline. The CDR3 spans 17 residues. The V segment lost 6 bases and the J segment 5 bases; nucleotides outside the gene matches: 15. The CDR3 DNA reads TGTGCCAGCAGGAAGAGGACATGGCGGGAGAGAACCGGGGAGCTGTTTTTT. This gives the protein CASRKRTWRERTGELFF.

The rearrangement joins TRBV19 to TRBJ2-7; TRBD1 might be the D (6 bases). The CDR3 is 15 residues long. V was shortened by 4 bases and J by 3 bases, with 16 bases between the two germline ends. Germline V gives CDR1 LNHDA, CDR2 SQIVND (reference sequence). CDR3 region: CASSTLGQPIYEQYF. The CDR3 DNA is TGTGCCAGTAGTACCCTGGGACAACCAATCTACGAGCAGTACTTC.

The rearrangement links TRBV5-1 to TRBJ1-2, with 8 positions matching TRBD1. Germline V lookup: CDR1 SGHRS, CDR2 YFSETQ. With V trimmed by 1 base and J by 6 bases, 11 bases remained unmatched. CDR3 length equals 16 residues. The CDR3 protein is CASSLYSGQGVNGYTF. The CDR3 DNA follows: TGCGCCAGCAGCTTGTATTCCGGACAGGGAGTAAATGGCTACACCTTC.

V and J are TRBV12-5 and TRBJ2-3; TRBD2 agrees at 7 bases. From germline, CDR1 is LGHNT and CDR2 FRNRAP. The CDR3 is made up of 14 amino acids. Trimming removed 6 bases from V and 2 bases from J; junction bases left unmatched: 5. CDR3: CASGWGGFTDTQYF. The CDR3 DNA sequence: TGTGCTAGTGGCTGGGGGGGGTTCACAGATACGCAGTATTTT. Drawing the rest from reference TRBV12-5 and TRBJ2-3, the complete variable domain is DARVTQTPRHKVTEMGQEVTMRCQPILGHNTVFWYRQTMMQGLELLAYFRNRAPLDDSGMPKDRFSAEMPDATLATLKIQPSEPRDSAVYFCASGWGGFTDTQYFGPGTRLTVL.

The V and J genes are TRBV21-1 and TRBJ2-5; TRBD2, the table's D call, lacks a check against the DNA. TRBV21-1 is a pseudogene locus. This CDR3 region has 19 residues. The CDR3 DNA reads as TGTGCCAGCAGCTCCCATGGTATTAGGCTAGCGGGGGGGCAGGAGACCCAGTACTTC. Residues: CASSSHGIRLAGGQETQYF.

The chain joins TRBV5-1 to TRBJ1-6, with D hard to call. Germline assignment: CDR1 SGHRS and CDR2 YFSETQ. The V end was cut by 4 bases, the J end by 8 bases, with 10 bases between. The CDR3 consists of 13 residues. The CDR3 coding sequence is TGCGCCAGCAGCGCGGCTACGGATTCACCCCTCCACTTT. Translating it yields CASSAATDSPLHF.

The CDR3 here is CASSEGLAGGNTDTQYF. The CDR3 DNA follows: TGCGCCAGCAGTGAGGGACTAGCGGGGGGCAACACAGATACGCAGTATTTT. The chain has TRBV5-1 and TRBJ2-3; TRBD2 aligns across 15 bases. With V trimmed by 5 bases and J by 2 bases, 6 bases remained unmatched. The CDR3 spans 17 residues. Germline CDR1 SGHRS, CDR2 YFSETQ.

The chain couples TRBV3-1 (or the pseudogene TRBV3-2) to TRBJ1-3; D unclear. The V gene's germline CDR1 is LGHDT and CDR2 YNNKEL (reference sequence). Trimming removed 8 bases at V and 3 bases at J, with 11 bases between. The CDR3 spans 13 residues. The CDR3 here is CASSTGNGNTIYF. CDR3 in DNA: TGTGCCAGCTCAACCGGGAATGGAAACACCATATATTTT.

The genes are TRBV12-2 and TRBJ2-5; TRBD2 is taken as the D call from the table, unchecked against the DNA. TRBV12-2 is a pseudogene locus. The CDR3 runs to 23 residues. DNA of the CDR3: TGTGCAAGTCGCTTCTCTCTCTGGTCCTGCAACGGACTAGCGGGGAACAACCAAGAGACCCAGTACTTC. Its translation: CASRFSLWSCNGLAGNNQETQYF.